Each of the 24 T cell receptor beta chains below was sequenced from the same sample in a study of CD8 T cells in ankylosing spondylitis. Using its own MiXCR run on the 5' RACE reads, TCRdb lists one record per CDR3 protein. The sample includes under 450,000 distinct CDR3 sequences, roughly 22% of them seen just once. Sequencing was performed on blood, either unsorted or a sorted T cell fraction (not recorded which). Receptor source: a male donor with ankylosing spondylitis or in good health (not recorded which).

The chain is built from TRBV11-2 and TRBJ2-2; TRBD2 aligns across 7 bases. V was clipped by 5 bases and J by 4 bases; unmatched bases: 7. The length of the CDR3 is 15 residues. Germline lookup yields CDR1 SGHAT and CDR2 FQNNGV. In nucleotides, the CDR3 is TGTGCCAGCAGCCGCCGGGGAGGGACCACCGGGGAGCTGTTTTTT. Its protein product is CASSRRGGTTGELFF.

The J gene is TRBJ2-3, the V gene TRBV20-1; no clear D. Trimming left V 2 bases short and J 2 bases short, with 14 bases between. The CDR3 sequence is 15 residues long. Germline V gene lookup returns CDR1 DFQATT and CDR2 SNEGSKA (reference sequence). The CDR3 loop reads CSARSETSATDTQYF. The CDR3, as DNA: TGCAGTGCTAGATCTGAGACCAGCGCCACAGATACGCAGTATTTT.

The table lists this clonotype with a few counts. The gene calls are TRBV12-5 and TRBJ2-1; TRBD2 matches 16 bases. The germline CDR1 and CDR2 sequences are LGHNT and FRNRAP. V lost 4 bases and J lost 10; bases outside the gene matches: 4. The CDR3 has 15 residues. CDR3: CASGSGLAGGKEQFF. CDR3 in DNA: TGTGCTAGTGGTTCGGGACTAGCGGGGGGGAAGGAGCAGTTCTTC.

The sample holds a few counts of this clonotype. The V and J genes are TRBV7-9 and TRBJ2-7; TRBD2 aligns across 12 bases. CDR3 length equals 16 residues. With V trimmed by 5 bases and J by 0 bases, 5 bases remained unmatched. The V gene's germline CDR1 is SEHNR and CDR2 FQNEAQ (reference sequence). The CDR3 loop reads CASSHGLAGPSYEQYF. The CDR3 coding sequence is TGTGCCAGCAGCCACGGACTAGCGGGGCCCTCCTACGAGCAGTACTTC.

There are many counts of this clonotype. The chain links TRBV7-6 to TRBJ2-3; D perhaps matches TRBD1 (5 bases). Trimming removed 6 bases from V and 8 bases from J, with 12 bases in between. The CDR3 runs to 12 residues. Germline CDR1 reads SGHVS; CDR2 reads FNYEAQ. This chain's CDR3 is CASSSEGVTQYF. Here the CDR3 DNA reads TGTGCCAGCAGTTCCGAAGGGGTTACGCAGTATTTT.

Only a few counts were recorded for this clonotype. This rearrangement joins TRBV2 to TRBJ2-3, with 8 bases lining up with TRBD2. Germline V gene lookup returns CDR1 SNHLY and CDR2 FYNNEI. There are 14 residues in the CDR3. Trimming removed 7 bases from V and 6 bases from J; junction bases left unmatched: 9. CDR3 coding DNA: TGTGCCAGCATAGGCTACGGGGGGGCGGATACGCAGTATTTT. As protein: CASIGYGGADTQYF.

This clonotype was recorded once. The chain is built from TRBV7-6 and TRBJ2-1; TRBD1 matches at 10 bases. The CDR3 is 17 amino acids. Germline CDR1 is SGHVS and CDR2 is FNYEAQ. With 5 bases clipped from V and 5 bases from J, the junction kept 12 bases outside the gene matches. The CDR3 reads CASSSPAGQGIDNEQFF. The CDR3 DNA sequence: TGTGCCAGCAGCAGCCCCGCGGGACAGGGGATAGACAATGAGCAGTTCTTC.

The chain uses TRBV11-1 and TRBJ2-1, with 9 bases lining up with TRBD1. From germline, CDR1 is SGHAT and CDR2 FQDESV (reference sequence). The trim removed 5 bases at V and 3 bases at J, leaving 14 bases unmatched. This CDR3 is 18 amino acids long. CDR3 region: CASSPFRDRAPNYNEQFF. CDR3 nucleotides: TGTGCCAGCAGCCCCTTCCGGGACAGGGCCCCGAACTACAATGAGCAGTTCTTC.

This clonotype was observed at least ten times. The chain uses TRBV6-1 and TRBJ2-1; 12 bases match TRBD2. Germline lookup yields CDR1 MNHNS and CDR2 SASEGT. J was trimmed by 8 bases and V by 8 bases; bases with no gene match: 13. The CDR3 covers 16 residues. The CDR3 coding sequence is TGTGCCAGCGGACCTTCTAGCGGGGGGGCTAGTGATGAGCAGTTCTTC. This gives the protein CASGPSSGGASDEQFF.

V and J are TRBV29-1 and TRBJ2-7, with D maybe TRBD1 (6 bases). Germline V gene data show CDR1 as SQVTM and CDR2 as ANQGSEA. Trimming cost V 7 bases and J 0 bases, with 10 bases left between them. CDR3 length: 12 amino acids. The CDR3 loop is CSAQGLSYEQYF. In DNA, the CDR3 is TGCAGCGCACAGGGTCTCTCCTACGAGCAGTACTTC.

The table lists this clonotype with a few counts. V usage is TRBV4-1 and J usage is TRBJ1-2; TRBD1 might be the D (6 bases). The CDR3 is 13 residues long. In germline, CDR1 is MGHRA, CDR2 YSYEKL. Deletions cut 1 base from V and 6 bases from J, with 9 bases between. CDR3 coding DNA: TGCGCCAGCAGCCAAGGGACAGCCGATGGCTACACCTTC. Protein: CASSQGTADGYTF.

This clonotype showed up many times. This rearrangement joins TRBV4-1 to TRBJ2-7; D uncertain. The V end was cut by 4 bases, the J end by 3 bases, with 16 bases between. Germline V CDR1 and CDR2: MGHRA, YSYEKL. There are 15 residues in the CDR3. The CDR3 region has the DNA TGCGCCAGCAGCCTAACTACGGACGGGTTCTACGAGCAGTACTTC. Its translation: CASSLTTDGFYEQYF.

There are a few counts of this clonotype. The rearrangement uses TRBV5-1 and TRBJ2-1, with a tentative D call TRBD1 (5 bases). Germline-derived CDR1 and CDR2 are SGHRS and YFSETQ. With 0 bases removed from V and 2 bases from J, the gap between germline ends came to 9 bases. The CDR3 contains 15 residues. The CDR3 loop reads CASSLEGNPYNEQFF. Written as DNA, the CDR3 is TGCGCCAGCAGCTTGGAGGGGAACCCCTACAATGAGCAGTTCTTC.

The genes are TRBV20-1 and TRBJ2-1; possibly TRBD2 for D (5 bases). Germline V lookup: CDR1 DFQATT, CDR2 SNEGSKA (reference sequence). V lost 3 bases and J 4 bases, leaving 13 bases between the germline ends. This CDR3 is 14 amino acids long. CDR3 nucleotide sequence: TGCAGTGCTAGGGACGGGGTCCCGTACAATGAGCAGTTCTTC. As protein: CSARDGVPYNEQFF.

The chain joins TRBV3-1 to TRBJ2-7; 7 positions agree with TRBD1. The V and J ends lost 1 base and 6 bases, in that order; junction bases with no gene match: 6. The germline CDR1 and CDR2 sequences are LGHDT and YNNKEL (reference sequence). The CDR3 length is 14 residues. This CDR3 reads CASSQVGTEGEQYF. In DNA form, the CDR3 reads TGTGCCAGCAGCCAAGTGGGGACAGAAGGCGAGCAGTACTTC.

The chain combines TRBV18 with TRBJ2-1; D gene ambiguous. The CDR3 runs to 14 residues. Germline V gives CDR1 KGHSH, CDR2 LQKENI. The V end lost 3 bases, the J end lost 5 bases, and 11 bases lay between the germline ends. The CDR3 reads CASSPLGPNNEQFF. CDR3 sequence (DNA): TGTGCCAGCTCACCCCTCGGACCAAACAATGAGCAGTTCTTC.

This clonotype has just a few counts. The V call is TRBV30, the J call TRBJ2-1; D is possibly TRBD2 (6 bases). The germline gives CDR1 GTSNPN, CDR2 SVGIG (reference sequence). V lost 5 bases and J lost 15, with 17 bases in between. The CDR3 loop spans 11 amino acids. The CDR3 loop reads CAWGPEGGRFF. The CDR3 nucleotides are TGTGCCTGGGGCCCGGAGGGAGGAAGGTTCTTC.

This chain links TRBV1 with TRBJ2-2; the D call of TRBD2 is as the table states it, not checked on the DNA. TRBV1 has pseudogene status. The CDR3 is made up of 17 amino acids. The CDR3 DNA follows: TGCACCAGCAGCCAACCGACTAGCGGGGGGGACGGCGGGGAGCTGTTTTTT. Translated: CTSSQPTSGGDGGELFF.

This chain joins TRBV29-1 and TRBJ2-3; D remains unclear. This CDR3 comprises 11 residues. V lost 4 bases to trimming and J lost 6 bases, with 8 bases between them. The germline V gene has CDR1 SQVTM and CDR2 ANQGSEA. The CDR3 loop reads CSVGAQDTQYF. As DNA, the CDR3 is TGCAGCGTTGGGGCCCAGGATACGCAGTATTTT.

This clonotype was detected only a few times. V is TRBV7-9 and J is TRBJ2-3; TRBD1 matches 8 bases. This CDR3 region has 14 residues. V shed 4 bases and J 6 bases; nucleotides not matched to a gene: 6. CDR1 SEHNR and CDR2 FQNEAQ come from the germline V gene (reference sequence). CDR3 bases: TGTGCCAGCAGCTCCACAGGGGGGAAGGATACGCAGTATTTT. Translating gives CASSSTGGKDTQYF. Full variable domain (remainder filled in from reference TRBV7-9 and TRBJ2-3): DTGVSQNPRHKITKRGQNVTFRCDPISEHNRLYWYRQTLGQGPEFLTYFQNEAQLEKSRLLSDRFSAERPKGSFSTLEIQRTEQGDSAMYLCASSSTGGKDTQYFGPGTRLTVL.

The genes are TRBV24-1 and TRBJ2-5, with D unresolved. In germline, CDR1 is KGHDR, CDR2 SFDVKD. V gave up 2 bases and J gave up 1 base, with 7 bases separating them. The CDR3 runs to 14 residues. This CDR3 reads CATSDSLRQETQYF. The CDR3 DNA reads TGTGCCACCAGTGATTCACTCCGCCAAGAGACCCAGTACTTC.

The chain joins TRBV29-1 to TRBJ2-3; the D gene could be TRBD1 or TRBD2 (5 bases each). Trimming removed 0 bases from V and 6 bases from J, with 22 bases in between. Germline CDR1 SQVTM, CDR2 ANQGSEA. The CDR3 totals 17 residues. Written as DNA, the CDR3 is TGCAGCGTTGAAGACCCCACGGGGACCCAACCGGCGGATACGCAGTATTTT. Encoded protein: CSVEDPTGTQPADTQYF.

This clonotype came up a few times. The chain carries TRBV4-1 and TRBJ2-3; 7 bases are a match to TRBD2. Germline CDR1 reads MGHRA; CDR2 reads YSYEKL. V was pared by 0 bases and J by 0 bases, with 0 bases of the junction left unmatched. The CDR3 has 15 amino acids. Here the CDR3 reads CASSQEGGSTDTQYF. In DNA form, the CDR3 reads TGCGCCAGCAGCCAAGAGGGGGGGAGCACAGATACGCAGTATTTT.

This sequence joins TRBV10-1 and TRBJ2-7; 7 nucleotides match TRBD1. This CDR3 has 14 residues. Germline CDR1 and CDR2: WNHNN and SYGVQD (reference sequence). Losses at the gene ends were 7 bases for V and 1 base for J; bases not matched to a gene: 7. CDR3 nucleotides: TGCGCCAGCAAATTCGGGACAGAGTCCTACGAGCAGTACTTC. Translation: CASKFGTESYEQYF.